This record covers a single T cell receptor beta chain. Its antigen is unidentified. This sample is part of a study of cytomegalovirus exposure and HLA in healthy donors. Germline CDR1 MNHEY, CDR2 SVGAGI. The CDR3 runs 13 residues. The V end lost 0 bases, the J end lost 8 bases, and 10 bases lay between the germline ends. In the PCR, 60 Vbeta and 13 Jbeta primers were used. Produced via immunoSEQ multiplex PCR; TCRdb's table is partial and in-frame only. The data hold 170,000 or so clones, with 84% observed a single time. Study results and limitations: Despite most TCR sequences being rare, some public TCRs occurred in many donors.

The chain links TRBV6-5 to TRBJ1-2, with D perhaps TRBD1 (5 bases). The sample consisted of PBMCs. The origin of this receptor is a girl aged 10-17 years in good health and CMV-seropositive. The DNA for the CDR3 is TGTGCCAGCAGTTACTCGAACCGGGGGGGCTACACCTTC. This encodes CASSYSNRGGYTF.